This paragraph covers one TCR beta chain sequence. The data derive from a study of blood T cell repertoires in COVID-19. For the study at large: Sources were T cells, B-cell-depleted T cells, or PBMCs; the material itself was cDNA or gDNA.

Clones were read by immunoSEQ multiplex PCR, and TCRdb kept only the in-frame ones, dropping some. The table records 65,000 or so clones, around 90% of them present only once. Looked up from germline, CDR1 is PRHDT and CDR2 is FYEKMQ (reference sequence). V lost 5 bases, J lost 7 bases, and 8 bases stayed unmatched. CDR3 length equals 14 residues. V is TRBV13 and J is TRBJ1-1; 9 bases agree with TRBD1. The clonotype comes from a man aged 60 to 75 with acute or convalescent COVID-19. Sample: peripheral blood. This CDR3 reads CASSVPGQGSEAFF. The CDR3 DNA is TGTGCCAGCAGCGTACCGGGACAGGGTAGTGAAGCTTTCTTT.